This paragraph covers one TCR beta chain sequence. No antigen is known for it. Sample-barcoded 5' priming and a J-beta primer mix drove a second PCR of about 6 to 12 cycles. TCRdb recomputed calls from the 5' RACE reads with MiXCR, one row per CDR3 protein. Of 550,000 to 750,000 distinct CDR3 sequences listed, 20% to 25% are singletons. This record belongs to a study of blood T cells in healthy people across ages. Regarding the study as a whole: Underestimates were what the diversity estimates from one million T cells were considered to be. CMV status of donors was unknown, possibly confounding expanded clonotype changes. Per million T cells, TCR beta diversity dropped roughly linearly as age increased.

V dropped 1 base and J dropped 3 bases, with 10 bases sitting between them. This CDR3 contains 15 residues. Germline-derived CDR1 and CDR2 are MGHRA and YSYEKL. Researchers report isolating at least 6.5 million PBMCs per sample. The clonotype comes from a man between 65 and 79 years old in good health. The genes are TRBV4-1 and TRBJ2-1; D is ambiguous. The sequenced sample consisted of blood. The CDR3 DNA sequence: TGCGCCAGCAGCCAAGCGGTAGCCGGCTACAATGAGCAGTTCTTC. It specifies CASSQAVAGYNEQFF.